The clone carrying this T cell receptor beta chain turned up a few times. In the original processing: By means of reference gene primer amplification, nucleated cell counts were estimated. This table comes from immunoSEQ multiplex PCR, and its TCRdb copy is limited to in-frame clones, with some not included. V and J calls and clone size are given by that table; D and trimming were obtained from the DNA. The table has 250,000 to 400,000 clones, under 95% seen once. This CDR3 is 17 amino acids long. The J segment lost 0 bases and the V segment lost 4 bases, leaving 9 bases of the junction unmatched. Germline CDR1 and CDR2: SGDLS and YYNGEE. This record belongs to a study of blood T cell repertoires in COVID-19. About the study: Sample material is recorded as cDNA or gDNA derived from T cells, B-cell-depleted T cells, or PBMCs.

Participant age was roughly 18 to 100 years, and participants resided in fewer than 25 US areas. Two negative PCRs, clearance, or symptom resolution were required of recovered Cohort 3 donors. This TCR came from a man between 60 and 75 years old who had recovered from COVID-19. The chain is built from TRBV9 and TRBJ2-7; TRBD2 aligns across 11 bases. The sample comprised PBMCs or T cells enriched from blood (not recorded which). CDR3 loop: CASSPRSSGGASYEQYF. The CDR3 DNA reads TGTGCCAGCAGCCCGAGAAGTAGCGGGGGGGCCTCCTACGAGCAGTACTTC.